The source of this T cell receptor (beta chain) is a study of healthy donors' naive CD4 and CD8 T cells. General study results and limits: Naive CD4+ and CD8+ cells reportedly differed in usage of most V and J genes.

A linear amplification protocol produced the TCR libraries from about 510 ng of total RNA. MiXCR, run by TCRdb on the reads, gives a single entry per CDR3 protein. The sample consists of around 200,000 distinct CDR3 sequences, under 85% of them appearing once. Germline V gives CDR1 SGHDT, CDR2 YYEEEE. The CDR3 runs to 16 residues. J lost 4 bases, V lost 0 bases, and 3 bases had no gene match. Naive CD4+ cells were sorted as CD4+CD8-CD45RO-CD45RA+; naive CD8+ as CD8+CD4-CD45RA+CD27bright. On this clonotype: The target antigen is unknown.

The sequence was obtained from a pool of human donors in good health; the sample pools cells from several healthy donors. V gene TRBV5-6 combines with J gene TRBJ2-1, with 11 bases aligning to TRBD2. Specimen: naive CD4+ and CD8+ T cells sorted from blood, pooled from several donors. This CDR3 is CASSLALAGGYNEQFF. DNA of the CDR3: TGTGCCAGCAGCTTGGCTCTAGCGGGGGGATACAATGAGCAGTTCTTC. The full variable domain, in which reference TRBV5-6 and TRBJ2-1 provide the parts outside the CDR3, is DAGVTQSPTHLIKTRGQQVTLRCSPKSGHDTVSWYQQALGQGPQFIFQYYEEEERQRGNFPDRFSGHQFPNYSSELNVNALLLGDSALYLCASSLALAGGYNEQFFGPGTRLTVL.